This T cell receptor beta chain was captured in a study of circulating and synovial CD4+ cells in juvenile arthritis. Study-wide points: T cell genome counts differed by at least an order of magnitude between CPL and CD4 samples. These blood cells shared more CDR3 sequences with synovium than bulk blood. Traditional Vbeta family usage analysis missed the pathogenic-like versus bulk difference. Deeper sequencing increased measured overlap with synovial clonotypes.

Using immunoSEQ multiplex PCR, the repertoire was profiled, and TCRdb retains in-frame clones only, with some absent. The table shows 30,000 to 40,000 clones, with approximately 93% occurring only once. Germline V lookup: CDR1 SGDLS, CDR2 YYNGEE. V was trimmed by 3 bases and J by 6 bases, leaving 14 bases between them. This CDR3 region has 14 residues. Remarks on this clone: Its antigen is still unknown.

The source material was CD4+ T cells from blood. J is TRBJ2-3 and V is TRBV9; D gene unclear. This TCR was recovered from a human donor with juvenile idiopathic arthritis. The CDR3 coding sequence is TGTGCCAGCAGCGCCCGCAGCCTCGGGGATACGCAGTATTTT. Amino acid sequence: CASSARSLGDTQYF.